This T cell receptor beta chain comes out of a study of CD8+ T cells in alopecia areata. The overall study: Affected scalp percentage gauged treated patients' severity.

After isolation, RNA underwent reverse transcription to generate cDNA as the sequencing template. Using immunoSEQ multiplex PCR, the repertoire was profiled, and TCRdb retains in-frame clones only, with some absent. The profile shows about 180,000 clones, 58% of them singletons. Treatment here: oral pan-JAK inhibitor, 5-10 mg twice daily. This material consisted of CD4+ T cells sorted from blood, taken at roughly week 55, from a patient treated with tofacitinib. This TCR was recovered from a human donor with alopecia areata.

CDR3 coding DNA: TGTGCCTGGAGTGGGGGTCCTCTGCGGGAGCAGTACTTC. The encoded protein is CAWSGGPLREQYF. This chain uses TRBV30 with TRBJ2-7, with unresolved D. The germline CDR1 and CDR2 sequences are GTSNPN and SVGIG (reference sequence). The CDR3 extends over 13 amino acids. Trimming cost V 1 base and J 7 bases, with 14 bases left between them.